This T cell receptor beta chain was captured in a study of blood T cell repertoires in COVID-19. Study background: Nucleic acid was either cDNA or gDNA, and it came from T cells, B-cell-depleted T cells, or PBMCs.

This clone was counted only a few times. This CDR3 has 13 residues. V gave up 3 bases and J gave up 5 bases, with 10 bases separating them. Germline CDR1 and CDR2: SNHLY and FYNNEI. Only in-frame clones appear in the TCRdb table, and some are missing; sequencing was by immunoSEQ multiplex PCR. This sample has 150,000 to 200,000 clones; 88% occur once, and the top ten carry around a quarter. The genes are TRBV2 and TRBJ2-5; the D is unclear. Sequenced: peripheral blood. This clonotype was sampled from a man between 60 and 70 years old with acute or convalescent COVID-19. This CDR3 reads CASSDPRMETQYF. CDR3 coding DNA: TGTGCCAGCAGTGACCCCAGGATGGAGACCCAGTACTTC.